A selection of T cell receptor beta chains follows, all from one sample in a study of lymphopenia after photon versus proton radiotherapy. Measured with immunoSEQ multiplex PCR; TCRdb has only the in-frame clones, and not every one. The sample lists 26,000 or so clones, 75% to 90% occurring once. The sequences come from peripheral blood, collected from a patient treated with photon-based radiotherapy. The receptors shown here come from a man aged 30 to 39 with gastric cancer. CDR3s include the opening cysteine and the closing phenylalanine or tryptophan. Fields, in order: V gene, clone size, D gene, CDR3 length, J gene, CDR3 DNA, CDR3 protein. A D gene is named only where the DNA matches it firmly. Rows may omit the clone size; those that give it use once, few, many or a size class.

TRBV2,-,-,14,TRBJ2-7,TGTGCCAGCACCGACAAGGGTTGGTCTTACGAGCAGTACTTC,CASTDKGWSYEQYF
TRBV29-1,-,-,11,TRBJ2-7,TGCAGCGTTGAAAACAGGTACGAGCAGTACTTC,CSVENRYEQYF
TRBV19,-,TRBD2,16,TRBJ2-3,TGTGCCAGTAGTATAGTAACTAGCGGGAGCGCTGATACGCAGTATTTT,CASSIVTSGSADTQYF
TRBV5-1,-,TRBD1,13,TRBJ2-1,TGCGCCAGCAGCTTGAATTGGGACAGTGAGCAGTTCTTC,CASSLNWDSEQFF
TRBV19,-,-,15,TRBJ2-1,TGTGCCAGTAGTATTCCAGGGTCACTGGGCAATGAGCAGTTCTTC,CASSIPGSLGNEQFF
TRBV7-9,-,TRBD1,11,TRBJ1-2,TGTGCCAGCAGCTTAGTAAAGGGACAGGAGTTC,CASSLVKGQEF
TRBV9,-,-,14,TRBJ1-1,TGTGCCAGCAGCGTAGCTACATCGAGCACTGAAGCTTTCTTT,CASSVATSSTEAFF
TRBV2,-,TRBD2,15,TRBJ2-3,TGTGCCAGCAGTCTGACTAGCGGGGGGGCGGATACGCAGTATTTT,CASSLTSGGADTQYF
TRBV18,-,-,14,TRBJ2-7,TGTGCCAGCTCACCGGGCGAAGACTCCTACGAGCAGTACTTC,CASSPGEDSYEQYF
TRBV11-2,-,-,15,TRBJ2-3,TGTGCCAGCAGCCCCTGGGACTCGTACACAGATACGCAGTATTTT,CASSPWDSYTDTQYF
TRBV9,-,TRBD2,16,TRBJ2-1,TGTGCCAGCAGCCCAGGTGTAGCGGGGGGGCGGAATGAGCAGTTCTTC,CASSPGVAGGRNEQFF
TRBV19,once,TRBD1,15,TRBJ2-4,TGTGCCAGTAGACAGGGGTCGAGAGCCAAAAACATTCAGTACTTC,CASRQGSRAKNIQYF
TRBV5-4,-,-,17,TRBJ2-2,TGTGCCAGCAGCTCGAAGAGTCGGGGGGCGGACACCGGGGAGCTGTTTTTT,CASSSKSRGADTGELFF
TRBV25-1,-,TRBD1,14,TRBJ1-2,TGTGCCAGCAGTGAATTGGAGGGGGCGGATGGCTACACCTTC,CASSELEGADGYTF
TRBV28,-,-,13,TRBJ1-1,TGTGCCAGCAGTTTATTCAAAGTGGCAGAAGCTTTCTTT,CASSLFKVAEAFF
TRBV7-9,-,TRBD1,14,TRBJ2-5,TGTGCCAGCAGCTTTTACACAGGGGATGAGACCCAGTACTTC,CASSFYTGDETQYF
TRBV19,-,-,12,TRBJ2-7,TGTGCCAGCCGGGCTGGGGGCTTCGAGCAGTACTTC,CASRAGGFEQYF
TRBV7-2,-,-,15,TRBJ2-1,TGTGCCAGCAGCTTAGGAGTAACGGGCTACAATGAGCAGTTCTTC,CASSLGVTGYNEQFF
TRBV11-3,-,-,15,TRBJ2-2,TGTGCCAGCAGTAACAGGGAGGGCAACACCGGGGAGCTGTTTTTT,CASSNREGNTGELFF
TRBV2,-,-,16,TRBJ2-3,TGTGCCAGCAGTGGGGACTGGATATCAAGCACAGATACGCAGTATTTT,CASSGDWISSTDTQYF
TRBV7-9,-,-,11,TRBJ2-5,TGTGCCAGCAGCTTCGGAGAGACCCAGTACTTC,CASSFGETQYF
TRBV6-1,once,-,13,TRBJ1-1,TGTGCCAGCAGTAACCTTCCCATGGCTGAAGCTTTCTTT,CASSNLPMAEAFF
TRBV7-3,-,-,13,TRBJ2-1,TGTGCCAGCAGCTTAACAGGGACCAATGAGCAGTTCTTC,CASSLTGTNEQFF
TRBV28,-,TRBD1,15,TRBJ1-4,TGTGCCAGCAGTTTGGGAACAGGGGGCACTGAAAAACTGTTTTTT,CASSLGTGGTEKLFF
TRBV4-1,-,-,15,TRBJ1-2,TGCGCCAGCAGCCAGGTTCGGACGGGATCCTATGGCTACACCTTC,CASSQVRTGSYGYTF
TRBV19,-,-,14,TRBJ2-7,TGTGCCAGTAGTATAGCGGGGTTTCAGATCGAGCAGTACTTC,CASSIAGFQIEQYF
TRBV6-5,few,-,15,TRBJ1-1,TGTGCCAGCACGAGGACCCAAATTGGGAACACTGAAGCTTTCTTT,CASTRTQIGNTEAFF
TRBV15,-,TRBD1,13,TRBJ2-3,TGTGCCACCAGCGTCAACAGGGGTGATACGCAGTATTTT,CATSVNRGDTQYF
TRBV9,-,-,15,TRBJ2-5,TGTGCCAGCAGTGCCCAGGGGAATGAGGGTTGGACCCAGTACTTC,CASSAQGNEGWTQYF
TRBV11-2,once,-,16,TRBJ2-1,TGTGCCAGCAGCTTATACCGAGGGAGCTCCTACAATGAGCAGTTCTTC,CASSLYRGSSYNEQFF
TRBV19,-,TRBD1,15,TRBJ1-1,TGTGCCAGTAGTAGAGGGACAGGGGTGAACACTGAAGCTTTCTTT,CASSRGTGVNTEAFF
TRBV5-6,-,-,14,TRBJ1-6,TGTGCCAGCAGCTTGGTTTCAGATAATTCACCCCTCCACTTT,CASSLVSDNSPLHF
TRBV14,-,-,17,TRBJ1-2,TGTGCCAGCAGCCAAGATGGATTGACAGTTGGTGACTATGGCTACACCTTC,CASSQDGLTVGDYGYTF
TRBV6-5,-,TRBD1,15,TRBJ1-5,TGTGCCAGCAGCCTGACACAGGGGGAAAATCAGCCCCAGCATTTT,CASSLTQGENQPQHF
TRBV15,few,-,15,TRBJ2-5,TGTGCCACCAGCACTTCCGGTGGGCGGTGGGAGACCCAGTACTTC,CATSTSGGRWETQYF
TRBV18,-,TRBD1,18,TRBJ2-7,TGTGCCAGCTCACCACCGCACCTCGGGACAGGGGTGGGCTACGAGCAGTACTTC,CASSPPHLGTGVGYEQYF
TRBV6-5,-,-,16,TRBJ2-1,TGTGCCAGCAGTTATGAGGGGCCCAGATGCGGACTGGCCGCGTTCTTC,CASSYEGPRCGLAAFF
TRBV11-2,few,-,14,TRBJ2-7,TGTGCCAGCAGCTTCGCGGCTAGGGGCTACGAGCAGTACTTC,CASSFAARGYEQYF
TRBV10-1,few,TRBD1,14,TRBJ1-2,TGCGCCAGCAGTGAGAGTCGGACAGGGAAAGGCTACACCTTC,CASSESRTGKGYTF
TRBV9,-,-,13,TRBJ2-3,TGTGCCAGCAGCGTAGTACCAGGGGATACGCAGTATTTT,CASSVVPGDTQYF
TRBV18,-,-,14,TRBJ2-7,TGTGCCAGCTCACCGCCACTAGGAACCTACGAGCAGTACTTC,CASSPPLGTYEQYF
TRBV2,-,-,15,TRBJ2-3,TGTGCCAGCAGTGAGCGCGGGACAGTAGCAGATACGCAGTATTTT,CASSERGTVADTQYF
TRBV6-1,-,-,15,TRBJ2-7,TGTGCCAGCAGGAGACTCCGCGGAGGGGACTACGAGCAGTACTTC,CASRRLRGGDYEQYF
TRBV18,few,TRBD1,15,TRBJ2-2,TGTGCCAGCATGTTGGACAGGGCGAACACCGGGGAGCTGTTTTTT,CASMLDRANTGELFF
TRBV6-4,once,-,13,TRBJ2-3,TGTGCCAGCAGCCGGGACGCCGTTAATACGCAGTATTTT,CASSRDAVNTQYF
TRBV11-1,-,-,15,TRBJ1-4,TGTGCCAGCAGCTTAGATCCGGGGTGGGATGAAAAACTGTTTTTT,CASSLDPGWDEKLFF
TRBV4-3,-,TRBD2,15,TRBJ2-1,TGCGCCAGCAGCCAAGTTCTAGCGGTCTACAATGAGCAGTTCTTC,CASSQVLAVYNEQFF
TRBV4-1,-,TRBD2,15,TRBJ2-7,TGCGCCAGCAGCCCGGATGGCCCAGCGGGGCTCGAGCAGTACTTC,CASSPDGPAGLEQYF
TRBV10-3,-,TRBD1,16,TRBJ2-2,TGTGCCATCAGTGAAGGCAGGGGGCGCGTCACCGGGGAGCTGTTTTTT,CAISEGRGRVTGELFF
TRBV5-4,-,TRBD2,16,TRBJ2-5,TGTGCCAGCAGCTTAGGATTAGCGGGGGGGCAAGAGACCCAGTACTTC,CASSLGLAGGQETQYF
TRBV19,-,-,14,TRBJ1-1,TGTGCCAGTAGGGAGGAGGGATTGGTGACTGAAGCTTTCTTT,CASREEGLVTEAFF